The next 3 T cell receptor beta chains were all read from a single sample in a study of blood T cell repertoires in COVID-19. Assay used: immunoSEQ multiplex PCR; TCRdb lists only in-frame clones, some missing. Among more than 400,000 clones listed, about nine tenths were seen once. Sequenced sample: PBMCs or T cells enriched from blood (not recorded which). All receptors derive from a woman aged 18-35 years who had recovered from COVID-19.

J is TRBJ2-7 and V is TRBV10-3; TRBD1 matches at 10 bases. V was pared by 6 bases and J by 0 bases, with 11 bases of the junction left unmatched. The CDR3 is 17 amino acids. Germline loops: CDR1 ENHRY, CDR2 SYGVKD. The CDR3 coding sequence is TGTGCCATCAGCCAGACGGGACAGGGGATTAGCTCCTACGAGCAGTACTTC. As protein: CAISQTGQGISSYEQYF.

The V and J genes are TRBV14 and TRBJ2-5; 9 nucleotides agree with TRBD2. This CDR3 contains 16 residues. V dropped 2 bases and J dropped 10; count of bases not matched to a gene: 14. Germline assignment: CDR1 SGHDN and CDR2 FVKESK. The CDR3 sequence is CASSQRASGDPMHQYF. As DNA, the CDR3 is TGTGCCAGCAGCCAAAGGGCTAGCGGGGACCCCATGCACCAGTACTTC.

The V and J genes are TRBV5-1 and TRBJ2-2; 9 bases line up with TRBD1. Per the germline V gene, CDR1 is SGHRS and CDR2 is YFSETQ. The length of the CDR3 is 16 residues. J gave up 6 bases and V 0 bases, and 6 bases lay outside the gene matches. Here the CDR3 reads CASSLAERQGAGELFF. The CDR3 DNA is TGCGCCAGCAGCTTGGCCGAGAGACAGGGGGCCGGGGAGCTGTTTTTT.